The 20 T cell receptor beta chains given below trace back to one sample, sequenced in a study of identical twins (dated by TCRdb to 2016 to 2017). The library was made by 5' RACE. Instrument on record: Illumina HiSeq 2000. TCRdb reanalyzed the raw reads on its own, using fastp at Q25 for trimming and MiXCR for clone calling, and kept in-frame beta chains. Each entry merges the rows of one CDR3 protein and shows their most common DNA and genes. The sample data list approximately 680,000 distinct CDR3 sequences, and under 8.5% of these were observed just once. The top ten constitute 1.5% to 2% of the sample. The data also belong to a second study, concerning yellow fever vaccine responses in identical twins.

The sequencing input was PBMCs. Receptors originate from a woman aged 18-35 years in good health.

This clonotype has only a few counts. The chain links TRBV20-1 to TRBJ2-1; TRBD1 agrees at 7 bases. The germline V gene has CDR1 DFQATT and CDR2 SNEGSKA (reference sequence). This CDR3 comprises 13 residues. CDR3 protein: CSHRGLATNEQFF. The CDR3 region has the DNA TGCAGCCACAGGGGATTAGCGACCAATGAGCAGTTCTTC.

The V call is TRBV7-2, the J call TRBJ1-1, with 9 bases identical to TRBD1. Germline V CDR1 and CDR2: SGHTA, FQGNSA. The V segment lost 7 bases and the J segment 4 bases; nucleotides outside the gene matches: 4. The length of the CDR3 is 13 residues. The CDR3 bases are TGTGCCAGCACCTCACAGGGGGCCACTGAAGCTTTCTTT. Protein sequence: CASTSQGATEAFF.

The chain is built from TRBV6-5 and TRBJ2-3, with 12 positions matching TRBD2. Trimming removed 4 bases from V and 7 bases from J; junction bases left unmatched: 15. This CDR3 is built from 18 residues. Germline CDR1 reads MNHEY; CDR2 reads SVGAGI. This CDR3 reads CASSSPTSGGQIGYTQYF. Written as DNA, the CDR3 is TGTGCCAGCAGTTCGCCGACTAGCGGGGGCCAAATCGGATATACGCAGTATTTT.

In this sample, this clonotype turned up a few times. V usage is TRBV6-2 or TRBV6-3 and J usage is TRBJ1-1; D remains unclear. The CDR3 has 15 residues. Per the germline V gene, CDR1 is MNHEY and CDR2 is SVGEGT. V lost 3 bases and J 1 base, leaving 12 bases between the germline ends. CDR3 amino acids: CASSYGIETNTEAFF. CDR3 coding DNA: TGTGCCAGCAGTTATGGTATAGAAACGAACACTGAAGCTTTCTTT.

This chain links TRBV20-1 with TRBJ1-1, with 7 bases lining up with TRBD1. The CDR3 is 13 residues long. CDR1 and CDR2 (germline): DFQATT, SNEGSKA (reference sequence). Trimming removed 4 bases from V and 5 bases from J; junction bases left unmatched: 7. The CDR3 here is CSANNRGGTEAFF. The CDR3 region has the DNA TGCAGTGCTAATAACAGGGGTGGGACTGAAGCTTTCTTT.

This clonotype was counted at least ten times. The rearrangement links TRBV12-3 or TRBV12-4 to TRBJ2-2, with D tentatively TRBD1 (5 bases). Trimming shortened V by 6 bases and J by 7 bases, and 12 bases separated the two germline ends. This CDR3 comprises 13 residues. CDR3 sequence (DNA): TGTGCCAGCAGATTGCAGGGATTCGGGGAGCTGTTTTTT. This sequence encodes CASRLQGFGELFF.

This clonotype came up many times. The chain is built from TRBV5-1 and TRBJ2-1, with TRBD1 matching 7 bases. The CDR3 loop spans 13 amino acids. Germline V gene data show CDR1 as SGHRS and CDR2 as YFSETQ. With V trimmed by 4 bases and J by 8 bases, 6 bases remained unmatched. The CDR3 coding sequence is TGCGCCAGCAGCCGACAGGGTGGGGATGAGCAGTTCTTC. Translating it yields CASSRQGGDEQFF.

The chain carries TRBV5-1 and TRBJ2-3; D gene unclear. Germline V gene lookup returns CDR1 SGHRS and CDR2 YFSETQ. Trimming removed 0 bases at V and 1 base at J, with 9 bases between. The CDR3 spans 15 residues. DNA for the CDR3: TGCGCCAGCAGCTTGGAACTTGCGGGCACAGATACGCAGTATTTT. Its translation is CASSLELAGTDTQYF.

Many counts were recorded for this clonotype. DNA of the CDR3: TGCGCCAGCAGCCCTCCTCGGGTTGGGCACAGGGAAAACATTCAGTACTTC. It specifies CASSPPRVGHRENIQYF. This chain connects TRBV5-1 to TRBJ2-4; D is perhaps TRBD1 (6 bases). The CDR3 totals 17 residues. The germline gives CDR1 SGHRS, CDR2 YFSETQ. Trimming removed 4 bases from V and 5 bases from J, with 22 bases in between.

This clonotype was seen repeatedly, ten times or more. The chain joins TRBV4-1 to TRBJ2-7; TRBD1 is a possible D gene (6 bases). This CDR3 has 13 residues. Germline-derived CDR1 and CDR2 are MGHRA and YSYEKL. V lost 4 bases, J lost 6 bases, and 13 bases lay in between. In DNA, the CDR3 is TGCGCCAGCAGCCTTACAGGGTTCTCCGAGCAGTACGTC. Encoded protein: CASSLTGFSEQYV.

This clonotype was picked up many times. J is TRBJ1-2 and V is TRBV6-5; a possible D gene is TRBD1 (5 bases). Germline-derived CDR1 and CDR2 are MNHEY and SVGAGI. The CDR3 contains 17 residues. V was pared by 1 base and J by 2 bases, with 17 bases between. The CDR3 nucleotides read TGTGCCAGCAGTTACTACCGCGTCGGGGGGGACAACTATGGCTACACCTTC. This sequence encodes CASSYYRVGGDNYGYTF.

The CDR3 region is CASSLGHRVSGELFF. Here the CDR3 DNA reads TGCGCCAGCAGCCTAGGACATCGGGTTAGCGGGGAGCTGTTTTTT. J is TRBJ2-2 and V is TRBV5-1, with D perhaps TRBD1 (5 bases). The CDR3 has 15 residues. Germline V CDR1 and CDR2: SGHRS, YFSETQ. Trimming removed 4 bases at V and 7 bases at J, with 17 bases between.

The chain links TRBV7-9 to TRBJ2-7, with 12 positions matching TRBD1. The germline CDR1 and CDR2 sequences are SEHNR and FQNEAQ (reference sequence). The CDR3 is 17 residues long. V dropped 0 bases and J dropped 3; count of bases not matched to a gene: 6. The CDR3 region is CASSLAMGQGAYYEQYF. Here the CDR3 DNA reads TGTGCCAGCAGCTTAGCGATGGGACAGGGGGCATACTACGAGCAGTACTTC.

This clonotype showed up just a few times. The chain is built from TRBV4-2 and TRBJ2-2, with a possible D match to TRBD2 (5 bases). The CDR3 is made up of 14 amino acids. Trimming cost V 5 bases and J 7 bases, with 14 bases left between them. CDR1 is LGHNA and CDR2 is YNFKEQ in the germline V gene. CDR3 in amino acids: CASSWENRGGELFF. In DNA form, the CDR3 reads TGTGCCAGCAGCTGGGAGAATCGGGGCGGGGAGCTGTTTTTT.

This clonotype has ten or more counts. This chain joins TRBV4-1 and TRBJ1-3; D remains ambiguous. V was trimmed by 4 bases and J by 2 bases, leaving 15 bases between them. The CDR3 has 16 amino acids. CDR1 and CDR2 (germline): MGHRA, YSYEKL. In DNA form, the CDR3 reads TGCGCCAGCAGCCTGACACCTTTGGGAACTGGAAACACCATATATTTT. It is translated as CASSLTPLGTGNTIYF.

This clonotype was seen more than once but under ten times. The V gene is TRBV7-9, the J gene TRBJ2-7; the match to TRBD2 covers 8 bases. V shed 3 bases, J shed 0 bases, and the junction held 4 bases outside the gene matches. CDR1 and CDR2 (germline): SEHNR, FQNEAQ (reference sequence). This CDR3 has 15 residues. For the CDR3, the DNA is TGTGCCAGCAGCTTCTTTGGGACTAGCTCCTACGAGCAGTACTTC. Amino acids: CASSFFGTSSYEQYF. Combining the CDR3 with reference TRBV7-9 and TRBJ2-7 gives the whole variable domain DTGVSQNPRHKITKRGQNVTFRCDPISEHNRLYWYRQTLGQGPEFLTYFQNEAQLEKSRLLSDRFSAERPKGSFSTLEIQRTEQGDSAMYLCASSFFGTSSYEQYFGPGTRLTVT.

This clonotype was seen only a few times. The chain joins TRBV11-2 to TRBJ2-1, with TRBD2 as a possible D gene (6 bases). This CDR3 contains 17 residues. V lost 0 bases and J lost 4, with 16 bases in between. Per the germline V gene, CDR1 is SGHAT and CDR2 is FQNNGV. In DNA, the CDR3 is TGTGCCAGCAGCTTAGAAAGTCTAGCGTCACTTTACAATGAGCAGTTCTTC. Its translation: CASSLESLASLYNEQFF.

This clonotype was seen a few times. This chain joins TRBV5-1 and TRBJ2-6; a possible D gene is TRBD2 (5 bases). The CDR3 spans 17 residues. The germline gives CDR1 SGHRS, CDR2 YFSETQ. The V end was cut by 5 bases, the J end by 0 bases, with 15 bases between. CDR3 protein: CASSSMDGISGANVLTF. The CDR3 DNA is TGCGCCAGCAGTTCGATGGACGGGATCTCTGGGGCCAACGTCCTGACTTTC.

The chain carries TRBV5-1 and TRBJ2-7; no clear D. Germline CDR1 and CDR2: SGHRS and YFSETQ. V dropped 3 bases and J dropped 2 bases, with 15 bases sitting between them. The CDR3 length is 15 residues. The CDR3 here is CASSYSYDPTYEQYF. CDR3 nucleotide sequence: TGCGCCAGCAGCTATAGCTACGATCCAACCTACGAGCAGTACTTC.

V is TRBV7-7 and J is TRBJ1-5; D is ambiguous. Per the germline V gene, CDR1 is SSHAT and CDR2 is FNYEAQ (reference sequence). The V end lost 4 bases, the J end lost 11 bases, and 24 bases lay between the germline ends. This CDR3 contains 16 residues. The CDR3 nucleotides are TGTGCCAGCAGCTACGGACCGCGCCCGTTGGTTGGCTCCCAGCATTTT. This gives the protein CASSYGPRPLVGSQHF.